Listed below are T cell receptor beta chains from one sample, sequenced in a study of blood T cell repertoires in COVID-19. The assay was immunoSEQ multiplex PCR, and TCRdb's table has in-frame clones only and misses some. Of about 44,000 clones detected, about four fifths appear once; the ten largest clones hold roughly 4.3%. Material: peripheral blood. All receptors derive from a woman aged 70-85 years with acute or convalescent COVID-19. Both conserved end residues are part of each CDR3. The order of the fields is D gene, V gene, J gene, clone size, CDR3 DNA, CDR3 protein. D genes are given only for firm matches. Clone size is shown for a subset of rows, as once, few, many or a class of expanded clone.

TRBD2	TRBV11-3	TRBJ2-1	.	TGTGCCAGCAGCCCTAACCCCGGACTAGCGGGAGGAAACAATGAGCAGTTCTTC	CASSPNPGLAGGNNEQFF
.	TRBV2	TRBJ2-7	few	TGTGCCAGCAGGGTACAGGGAAACTCCTACGAGCAGTACTTC	CASRVQGNSYEQYF
.	TRBV11-2	TRBJ2-1	few	TGTGCCAGCAGCTTCGATCCACAATACAATGAGCAGTTCTTC	CASSFDPQYNEQFF
.	TRBV3-1/TRBV3-2	TRBJ1-5	.	TGTGCCAGCAGCCAAGGCCCCCAGGGTGGTCAGCCCCAGCATTTT	CASSQGPQGGQPQHF
TRBD2	TRBV28	TRBJ2-3	.	TGTGCCAGCAAGTTCTCGAGCGGGAGGGCCCTTAGCACAGATACGCAGTATTTT	CASKFSSGRALSTDTQYF
TRBD1	TRBV7-9	TRBJ2-7	.	TGTGCCAGCAGCTCGATATCGGGACAGGGAAGGCGCGAGCAGTACTTC	CASSSISGQGRREQYF
.	TRBV4-3	TRBJ2-7	once	TGCGCCAGCAGCCAATTCATTGCAGGGCCCTACGAGCAGTACTTC	CASSQFIAGPYEQYF
TRBD2	TRBV9	TRBJ2-1	.	TGTGCCAGCAGCGTTCACTCTACTAGCGGGGCCCTGGAGGCGCAGTTCTTC	CASSVHSTSGALEAQFF
TRBD2	TRBV3-1/TRBV3-2	TRBJ2-1	.	TGTGCCAGCAGCCAAGGACTAGCGGGAGTCTACAATGAGCAGTTCTTC	CASSQGLAGVYNEQFF
TRBD1	TRBV6-5	TRBJ2-5	.	TGTGCCAGCAGAGCAGGGACAGCTCCCCAGGAGACCCAGTACTTC	CASRAGTAPQETQYF
.	TRBV29-1	TRBJ2-1	.	TGCAGCGTTTGGAGCGGGCTCGCGGCTGAGCAGTTCTTC	CSVWSGLAAEQFF
.	TRBV7-9	TRBJ2-4	.	TGTGCCAGCAGCTCGCGGACAAATGGGGTGGACATTCAGTACTTC	CASSSRTNGVDIQYF
.	TRBV3-1/TRBV3-2	TRBJ2-7	.	TGTGCCAGCAGCCAAGATTCCCCGGGGATCTCCTACGAGCAGTACTTC	CASSQDSPGISYEQYF
TRBD2	TRBV10-2	TRBJ2-1	.	TGCGCCAGCGGGGGGACTAGCGGGCCAGAGAATGAGCAGTTCTTC	CASGGTSGPENEQFF
.	TRBV12-3/TRBV12-4	TRBJ1-1	.	TGTGCCAGCAGCTGGGGCGCGAACACTGAAGCTTTCTTT	CASSWGANTEAFF
.	TRBV7-2	TRBJ2-1	once	TGTGCCAGCAGCTTAGGCCCTCCTAGCTCCTACAATGAGCAGTTCTTC	CASSLGPPSSYNEQFF
.	TRBV6-2/TRBV6-3	TRBJ1-1	once	TGTGCCAGCAGTCCCCGGGGCCGGACATCGGGGGTGACATACAATGAAGCTTTCTTT	CASSPRGRTSGVTYNEAFF
.	TRBV12-5	TRBJ1-1	.	TGTGCTAGTGGTTTGGCCCTCCCGTGGGCACCAGACACTGAAGCTTTCTTT	CASGLALPWAPDTEAFF
.	TRBV7-2	TRBJ1-2	.	TGTGCCAGCAGCTTTGGACAGACTCCCCTGTGGGGTGGCTACACCTTC	CASSFGQTPLWGGYTF
.	TRBV7-3	TRBJ2-5	.	TGTGCCAGCAGCCCCACAGGGACCCCGGGGACCCAGTACTTC	CASSPTGTPGTQYF
.	TRBV19	TRBJ1-1	.	TGTGCCAGTAGTACGACAGCAAGGATTGAAGCTTTCTTT	CASSTTARIEAFF
.	TRBV5-4	TRBJ1-1	.	TGTGCCAGCAGCCAAGGGGCGGGGAGACTGAAGAACACTGAAGCTTTCTTT	CASSQGAGRLKNTEAFF
TRBD2	TRBV7-9	TRBJ2-1	.	TGTGCCAGCAGCCTGGTTGAGGGACTAGCGGGACTCAATGAGCAGTTCTTC	CASSLVEGLAGLNEQFF
TRBD2	TRBV19	TRBJ2-5	.	TGTGCCAGTAGCCAGGGAGGGGCGCAAGAGACCCAGTACTTC	CASSQGGAQETQYF
TRBD1	TRBV6-5	TRBJ1-5	.	TGTGCCAGCTCTAGTCGACAGGGTGCGAATCAGCCCCAGCATTTT	CASSSRQGANQPQHF
.	TRBV4-3	TRBJ1-2	.	TGCGCCAGCAGCCAAGATGCGGGAGTGGGGACGGCGACTGATGGCTACACCTTC	CASSQDAGVGTATDGYTF
TRBD1	TRBV4-1	TRBJ1-6	few	TGCGCCAGCAGCACAACAGGGGAAGCAAGTAATTCACCCCTCCACTTT	CASSTTGEASNSPLHF
.	TRBV28	TRBJ2-7	.	TGTGCCAGCCGTCCGAGGTCAGGACTCTACGAGCAGTACTTC	CASRPRSGLYEQYF
TRBD1	TRBV5-1	TRBJ2-5	.	TGCGCCAGCAGCTTGGTTGGGGACAGACAAGAGACCCAGTACTTC	CASSLVGDRQETQYF
TRBD1	TRBV23-1	TRBJ1-2	once	TGCGCCAGCAGTCAATACGACAGGGGAGGCTATGGCTACACCTTC	CASSQYDRGGYGYTF
.	TRBV9	TRBJ1-1	.	TGTGCCAGCAGCGTAGTATTGGGCCTGAACACTGAAGCTTTCTTT	CASSVVLGLNTEAFF
.	TRBV6-5	TRBJ2-7	.	TGTGCCAGCTCGTCCCCGGGACTCCCCGAGCAGTACTTC	CASSSPGLPEQYF
TRBD1	TRBV5-1	TRBJ1-4	.	TGCGCCAGCAGCTTGGTGGGGGACAGGCCGAATGAAAAACTGTTTTTT	CASSLVGDRPNEKLFF
.	TRBV4-2	TRBJ2-1	.	TGTGCCAGCAGCCAAGGATCCGGCTACAATGAGCAGTTCTTC	CASSQGSGYNEQFF
TRBD1	TRBV13	TRBJ1-4	.	TGTGCCAGCAGCCAGGGGGACAGAGTTAATGAAAAACTGTTTTTT	CASSQGDRVNEKLFF
TRBD1	TRBV28	TRBJ1-2	.	TGTGCCAGCAGGTTTCCGGGACAGATCTATGGCTACACCTTC	CASRFPGQIYGYTF
.	TRBV7-9	TRBJ1-1	.	TGTGCCAGCAGCTTTTTAATGAACACTGAAGCTTTCTTT	CASSFLMNTEAFF
.	TRBV29-1	TRBJ2-1	.	TGCAGCGTTGGCTCTTCAGGGCCCATTTTCAATGAGCAGTTCTTC	CSVGSSGPIFNEQFF
.	TRBV9	TRBJ1-6	.	TGTGCCAGCAGCGAACAGGTTTTGAATTCACCCCTCCACTTT	CASSEQVLNSPLHF
.	TRBV10-3	TRBJ2-2	.	TGTGGTAGCGGAAAAAACACCGGGGAGCTGTTTTTT	CGSGKNTGELFF
TRBD2	TRBV19	TRBJ2-1	.	TGTGCCAGTAGTATAGGTCCGGGAGGGCCCAATGAGCAGTTCTTC	CASSIGPGGPNEQFF
TRBD2	TRBV5-1	TRBJ2-5	.	TGCGCCAGCAGCTTAGGACTAGCGGGAGGTTACCAAGAGACCCAGTACTTC	CASSLGLAGGYQETQYF
TRBD1	TRBV24-1	TRBJ1-5	once	TGTGCCACCAGTTCCGGCGGACAGGGGGCAGAGGGACAGCCCCAGCATTTT	CATSSGGQGAEGQPQHF
TRBD1	TRBV7-2	TRBJ2-7	.	TGTGCCAGCAGCTTATACGGACAGGGCCCCTACGAGCAGTACTTC	CASSLYGQGPYEQYF
.	TRBV5-1	TRBJ2-1	.	TGCGCCAGCAGCTTGGGCCCCACTAGCAATGAGCAGTTCTTC	CASSLGPTSNEQFF
TRBD2	TRBV7-2	TRBJ2-4	.	TGTGCCAGCAGCTTAGAGTCGACTAGCGCCAAAAACATTCAGTACTTC	CASSLESTSAKNIQYF
TRBD2	TRBV5-8	TRBJ2-7	.	TGTGCCAGCAGCTTGAATAAACTAGCGGGAGGATACGAGCAGTACTTC	CASSLNKLAGGYEQYF
.	TRBV19	TRBJ1-5	.	TGTGCCAGTAGTATACGGGAACTGGGGGGTTATCAGCCCCAGCATTTT	CASSIRELGGYQPQHF
.	TRBV24-1	TRBJ2-2	.	TGTGCCACCAGTGACCGTAAACCGGCCGGGGAGCTGTTTTTT	CATSDRKPAGELFF
.	TRBV10-1	TRBJ1-1	.	TGCGCCAGCAGTGAGTACGGGTTTGAAGCTTTCTTT	CASSEYGFEAFF
TRBD1	TRBV11-1	TRBJ2-7	.	TGTGCCAGCAGCTTGTGGAGGACAGGGGGCGTCGAGCAGTACTTC	CASSLWRTGGVEQYF
.	TRBV4-3	TRBJ1-6	.	TGCGCCAGCAGCCAAGATGGCGGGGGTGATTCACCCCTCCACTTT	CASSQDGGGDSPLHF
TRBD2	TRBV14	TRBJ2-1	.	TGTGCCAGCAGCCCAGCGGGAGGTCTATACAATGAGCAGTTCTTC	CASSPAGGLYNEQFF
TRBD1	TRBV4-1	TRBJ1-4	.	TGCGCCAGCAGCCAAGTCGGGGTCCGGGACAGTGGAGGAAAACTGTTTTTT	CASSQVGVRDSGGKLFF
.	TRBV21-1	TRBJ1-5	.	TGTGCCAGCACCTTTGATCGGGGGGGCGCGAGACCCCTATGCAATCAGCCCCAGCATTTT	CASTFDRGGARPLCNQPQHF